Listed below are T cell receptor beta chains from one sample, sequenced in a study of blood T cell repertoires in COVID-19. Sequencing used immunoSEQ multiplex PCR; TCRdb keeps in-frame clones, though not all of them. Of tens of thousands of clones in the sample, 80% to 90% are singletons; the top ten hold around 15%. Material for sequencing was peripheral blood. The receptor set was obtained from a man between 65 and 85 years old with active COVID-19. CDR3s include the opening cysteine and the closing phenylalanine or tryptophan. Expanded clones are given a class, and other clones once, few, many or no size at all.

size: -; V: TRBV7-2; CDR3: CASSLATGDYGYTF
size: -; V: TRBV5-4; CDR3: CASSKGLAGANEQFF
size: -; V: TRBV27; CDR3: CASSVRGSGRETQYF
size: -; V: TRBV5-1; CDR3: CASSSTGTGVYNEQFF
size: -; V: TRBV5-1; CDR3: CASSSGTAFGANVLTF
size: -; V: TRBV7-3; CDR3: CASTPPGGVAYNEQFF
size: -; V: TRBV5-4; CDR3: CASSLTGTGLFEQYF
size: -; V: TRBV7-9; CDR3: CASSEQRNTGELFF
size: -; V: TRBV6-5; CDR3: CASSPLRVKTEAFF
size: -; V: TRBV2; CDR3: CASSTGIGNQPQHF
size: -; V: TRBV7-6; CDR3: CASSLGLAANTGELFF
size: -; V: TRBV19; CDR3: CASTLRGGSADSNQPQHF
size: -; V: TRBV6-6; CDR3: CASSYQQGMGNQPQHF
size: -; V: TRBV6-2/TRBV6-3; CDR3: CASSPPGSGGYEQYF
size: once; V: TRBV12-3/TRBV12-4; CDR3: CASSPLQRETQYF
size: -; V: TRBV2; CDR3: CASSERGTNYNSPLHF
size: -; V: TRBV5-4; CDR3: CASSRDRGSTDTQYF
size: -; V: TRBV7-2; CDR3: CASSLGGFGGELFF
size: once; V: TRBV27; CDR3: CASSPWGQGGRQPQHF
size: -; V: TRBV7-9; CDR3: CASSLTLQGRRTYNEQFF
size: -; V: TRBV6-6; CDR3: CASSYSGGVSNQPQHF
size: few; V: TRBV11-2; CDR3: CASSFGTTFNTGELFF
size: -; V: TRBV7-8; CDR3: CASSLRGEVREKLFF
size: -; V: TRBV6-5; CDR3: CASSYSPGLNYGYTF
size: -; V: TRBV7-8; CDR3: CASSSRDRGLGTEAFF
size: -; V: TRBV18; CDR3: CASSPSDRANTEAFF
size: -; V: TRBV9; CDR3: CASSPARGSGETDTQYF
size: -; V: TRBV12-5; CDR3: CASAAPGTGGETQYF
size: -; V: TRBV25-1; CDR3: CASSEWGQGGTEAFF
size: -; V: TRBV7-2; CDR3: CASSPLLEAAEAFF
size: -; V: TRBV9; CDR3: CASSYGTSGLTDTQYF
size: -; V: TRBV5-6; CDR3: CASSIDRDSPLHF
size: once; V: TRBV6-5; CDR3: CASSYVGYGEKLFF
size: -; V: TRBV11-2; CDR3: CASALAGGKNEQYF
size: -; V: TRBV4-3; CDR3: CASSQDLRTGGYEQYF
size: -; V: TRBV4-1; CDR3: CASSHAGQLRSSYEQYF
size: once; V: TRBV19; CDR3: CASSIYPLTGGAVEQFF
size: -; V: TRBV28; CDR3: CASSERGGAETQYF
size: -; V: TRBV4-3; CDR3: CASSFGDRGNEKLFF
size: -; V: TRBV12-3/TRBV12-4; CDR3: CASSGDSSPLHF
size: -; V: TRBV19; CDR3: CASSIGRGGNNEQFF
size: -; V: TRBV28; CDR3: CASRLQGLVDMAGELFF
size: -; V: TRBV7-2; CDR3: CASSLDPGGAYNEQFF
size: -; V: TRBV19; CDR3: CASKRVGTSGTYNEQFF
size: -; V: TRBV27; CDR3: CASSLAGGEKTGELFF
size: -; V: TRBV10-3; CDR3: CAISPVLNYGYTF
size: -; V: TRBV5-8; CDR3: CASSSGQGGSNQPQHF
size: -; V: TRBV3-1/TRBV3-2; CDR3: CASSQGSRDHEQYF
size: few; V: TRBV7-9; CDR3: CASSPGGAQYF
size: few; V: TRBV2; CDR3: CASSDSYGIAGGYTDTQYF
size: -; V: TRBV5-6; CDR3: CASSLFRVPYNEQFF
size: -; V: TRBV6-5; CDR3: CASRISQGVHGYTF
size: -; V: TRBV7-9; CDR3: CASSLGTSGGTDTQYF
size: -; V: TRBV6-1; CDR3: CASSETPERTEAFF
size: few; V: TRBV6-5; CDR3: CATAETGAQETQYF